This T cell receptor (beta chain) was captured by sequencing in a study of blood T cell repertoires in COVID-19. Study overall: PBMCs, B-cell-depleted T cells, or T cells were the source of the cDNA or gDNA that made up the material.

This CDR3 has 16 residues. Germline V CDR1 and CDR2: MNHNY, SVGAGI (reference sequence). The V segment lost 3 bases and the J segment 2 bases; nucleotides outside the gene matches: 10. Some clones are missing from TCRdb's copy, which holds only in-frame ones; the method was immunoSEQ multiplex PCR. The sample has some 50,000 clones, approximately 90% seen once. J is TRBJ2-7 and V is TRBV6-6, with TRBD2 matching 7 bases. Sequencing was done on a sample of peripheral blood. The clonotype originates from a man at least 80 years old with acute or convalescent COVID-19. The CDR3 sequence is CASSYPEDTSAYEQYF. The CDR3 DNA is TGTGCCAGCAGTTATCCCGAGGATACTAGCGCCTACGAGCAGTACTTC.